This TCR beta chain was sequenced during a study of PD-1 blockade in classical Hodgkin lymphoma. Overall study findings and caveats: Whereas CD4+ TCR diversity had risen significantly by C4D1, CD8+ TCR diversity had not. Nivolumab initiation under 1 year post-ASCT meant exclusion. Those achieving complete response showed baseline diversity like newly diagnosed patients.

As to time point: cycle 4 day 1 (C4D1), after less than 7 weeks of nivolumab. All patients relapsed after autologous stem cell transplantation, and brentuximab vedotin exposure varied. Reported best responses ranged across complete response, partial response or progressive disease. As regards this clone: As yet, its antigen is unknown.

Some clones are missing from TCRdb's copy, which holds only in-frame ones; the method was immunoSEQ multiplex PCR. Of over 15,000 clones listed, approximately 76% are singletons. The CDR3 is made up of 15 amino acids. Germline CDR1 is SGDLS and CDR2 is YYNGEE. V shed 3 bases, J shed 2 bases, and the junction held 4 bases outside the gene matches. The specimen was peripheral blood mononuclear cells (PBMCs), collected before the fourth cycle of nivolumab. This clonotype originated in a human donor with classical Hodgkin lymphoma. The V and J genes are TRBV9 and TRBJ2-3; 9 bases map to TRBD2. The CDR3 DNA is TGTGCCAGCAGCGACAGCGGGAGGCCCACAGATACGCAGTATTTT. Its protein is CASSDSGRPTDTQYF. Full variable domain (missing parts from reference TRBV9 and TRBJ2-3): DSGVTQTPKHLITATGQRVTLRCSPRSGDLSVYWYQQSLDQGLQFLIQYYNGEERAKGNILERFSAQQFPDLHSELNLSSLELGDSALYFCASSDSGRPTDTQYFGPGTRLTVL.